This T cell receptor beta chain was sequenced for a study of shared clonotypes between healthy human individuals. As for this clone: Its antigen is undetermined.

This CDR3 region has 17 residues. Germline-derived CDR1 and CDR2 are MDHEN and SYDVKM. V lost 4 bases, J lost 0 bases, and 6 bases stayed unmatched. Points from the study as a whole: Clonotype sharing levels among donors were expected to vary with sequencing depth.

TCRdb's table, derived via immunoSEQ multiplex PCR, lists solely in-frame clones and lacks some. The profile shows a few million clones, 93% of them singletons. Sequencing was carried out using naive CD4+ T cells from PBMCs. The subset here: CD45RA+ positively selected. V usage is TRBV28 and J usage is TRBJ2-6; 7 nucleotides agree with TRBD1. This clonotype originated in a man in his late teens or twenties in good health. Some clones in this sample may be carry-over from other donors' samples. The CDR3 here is CASSSTGSSSGANVLTF. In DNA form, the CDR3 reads TGTGCCAGCAGTTCGACAGGGAGTAGCTCTGGGGCCAACGTCCTGACTTTC.